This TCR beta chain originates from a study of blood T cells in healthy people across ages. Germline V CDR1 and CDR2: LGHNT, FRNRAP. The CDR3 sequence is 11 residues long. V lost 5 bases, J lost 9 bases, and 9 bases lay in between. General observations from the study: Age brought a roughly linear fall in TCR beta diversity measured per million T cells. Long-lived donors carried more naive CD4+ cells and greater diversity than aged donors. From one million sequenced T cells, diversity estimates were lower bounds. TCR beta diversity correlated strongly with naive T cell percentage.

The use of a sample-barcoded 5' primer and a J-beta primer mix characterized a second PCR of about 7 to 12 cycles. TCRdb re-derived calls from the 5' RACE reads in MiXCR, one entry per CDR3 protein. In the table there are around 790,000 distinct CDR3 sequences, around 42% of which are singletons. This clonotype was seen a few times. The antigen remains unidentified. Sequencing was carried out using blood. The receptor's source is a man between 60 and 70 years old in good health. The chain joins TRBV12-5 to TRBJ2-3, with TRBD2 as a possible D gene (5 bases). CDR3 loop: CASGMDFTQYF. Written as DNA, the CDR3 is TGTGCTAGTGGTATGGACTTCACGCAGTATTTT.